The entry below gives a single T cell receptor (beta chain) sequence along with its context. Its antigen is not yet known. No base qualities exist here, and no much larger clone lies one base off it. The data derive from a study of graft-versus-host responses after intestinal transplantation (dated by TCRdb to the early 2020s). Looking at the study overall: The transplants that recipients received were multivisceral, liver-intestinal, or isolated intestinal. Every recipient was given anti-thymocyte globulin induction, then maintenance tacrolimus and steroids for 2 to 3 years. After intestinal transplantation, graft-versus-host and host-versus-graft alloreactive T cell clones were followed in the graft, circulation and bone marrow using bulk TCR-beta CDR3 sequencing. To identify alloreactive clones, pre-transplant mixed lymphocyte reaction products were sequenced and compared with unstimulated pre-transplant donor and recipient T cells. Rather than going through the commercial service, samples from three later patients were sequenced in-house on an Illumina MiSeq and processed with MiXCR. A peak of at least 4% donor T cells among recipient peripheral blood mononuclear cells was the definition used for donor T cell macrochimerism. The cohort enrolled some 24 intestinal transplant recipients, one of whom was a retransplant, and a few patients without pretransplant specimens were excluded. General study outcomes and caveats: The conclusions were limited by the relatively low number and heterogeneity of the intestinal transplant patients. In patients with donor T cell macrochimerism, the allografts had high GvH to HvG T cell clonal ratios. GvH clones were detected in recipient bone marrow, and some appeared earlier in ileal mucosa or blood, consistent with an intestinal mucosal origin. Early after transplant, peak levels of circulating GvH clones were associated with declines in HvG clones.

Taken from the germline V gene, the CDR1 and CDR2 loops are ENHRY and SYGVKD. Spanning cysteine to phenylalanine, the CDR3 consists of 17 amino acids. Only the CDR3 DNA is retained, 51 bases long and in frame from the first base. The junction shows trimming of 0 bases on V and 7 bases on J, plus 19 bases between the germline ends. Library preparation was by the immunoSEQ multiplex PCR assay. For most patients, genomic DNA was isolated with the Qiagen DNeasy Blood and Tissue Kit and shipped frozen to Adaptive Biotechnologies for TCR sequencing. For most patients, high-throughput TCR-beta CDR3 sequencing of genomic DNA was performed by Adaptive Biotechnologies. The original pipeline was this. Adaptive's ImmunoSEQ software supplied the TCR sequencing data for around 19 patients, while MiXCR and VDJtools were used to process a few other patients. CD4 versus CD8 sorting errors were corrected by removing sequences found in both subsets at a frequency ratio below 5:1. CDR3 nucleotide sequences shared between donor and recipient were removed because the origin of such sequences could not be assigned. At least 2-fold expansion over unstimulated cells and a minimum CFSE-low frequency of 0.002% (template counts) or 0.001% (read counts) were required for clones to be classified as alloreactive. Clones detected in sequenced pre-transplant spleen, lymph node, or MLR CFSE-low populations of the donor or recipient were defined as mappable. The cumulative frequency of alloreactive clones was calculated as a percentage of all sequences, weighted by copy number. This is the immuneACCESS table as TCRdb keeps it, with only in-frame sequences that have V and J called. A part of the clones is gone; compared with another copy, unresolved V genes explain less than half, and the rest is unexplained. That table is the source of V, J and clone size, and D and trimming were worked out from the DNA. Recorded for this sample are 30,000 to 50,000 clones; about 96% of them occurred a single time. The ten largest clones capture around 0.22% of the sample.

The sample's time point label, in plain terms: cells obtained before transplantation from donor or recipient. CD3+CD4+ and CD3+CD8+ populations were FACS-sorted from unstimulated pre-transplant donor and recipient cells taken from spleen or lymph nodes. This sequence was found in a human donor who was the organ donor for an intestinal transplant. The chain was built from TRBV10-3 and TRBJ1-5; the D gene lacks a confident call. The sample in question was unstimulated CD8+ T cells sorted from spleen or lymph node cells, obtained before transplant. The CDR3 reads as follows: CAISESGPGPHGQPQHF. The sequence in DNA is TGTGCCATCAGTGAGTCTGGACCCGGGCCCCACGGCCAGCCCCAGCATTTT.